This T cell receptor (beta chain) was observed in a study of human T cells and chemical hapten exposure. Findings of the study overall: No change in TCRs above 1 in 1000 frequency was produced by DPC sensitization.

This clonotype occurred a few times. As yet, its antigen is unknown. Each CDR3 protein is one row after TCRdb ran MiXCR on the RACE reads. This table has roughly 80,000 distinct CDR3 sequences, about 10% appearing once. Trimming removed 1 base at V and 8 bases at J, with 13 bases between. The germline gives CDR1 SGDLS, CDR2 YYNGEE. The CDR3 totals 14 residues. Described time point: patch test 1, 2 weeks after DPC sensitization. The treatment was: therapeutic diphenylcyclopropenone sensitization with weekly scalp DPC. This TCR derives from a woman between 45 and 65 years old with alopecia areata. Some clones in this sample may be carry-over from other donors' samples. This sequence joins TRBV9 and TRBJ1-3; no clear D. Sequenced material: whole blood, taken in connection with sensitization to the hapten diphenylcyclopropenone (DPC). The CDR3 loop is CASSVFAQVDTIYF. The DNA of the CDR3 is TGTGCCAGCAGCGTATTTGCCCAAGTTGACACCATATATTTT.